Many counts were recorded for the clone carrying this TCR beta chain. This sample was taken from a study of T cells in Graves' hyperthyroidism and ophthalmopathy. RNA transcripts provided the source from which TCR beta CDR3 regions were amplified. Primed by the HTBI set, a first-round RT-PCR was run on the TCR CDR3. In TCRdb, the multiplex PCR reads were re-called with MiXCR into one record per CDR3 protein. The sample yields fewer than 650,000 distinct CDR3 sequences, less than 15% seen once. CDR3 size: 14 residues. Germline V gene data show CDR1 as MNHNS and CDR2 as SASEGT. The sequence derives from a woman in her thirties or forties with Graves' hyperthyroidism. The chain joins TRBV6-1 to TRBJ2-1, with a weak D call TRBD2 (7 bases). The material sequenced was blood. CDR3 protein: CASRGRGPYNEQFF. Here the CDR3 DNA reads TGTGCTAGTAGGGGGAGGGGCCCCTACAATGAGCAGTTCTTC.